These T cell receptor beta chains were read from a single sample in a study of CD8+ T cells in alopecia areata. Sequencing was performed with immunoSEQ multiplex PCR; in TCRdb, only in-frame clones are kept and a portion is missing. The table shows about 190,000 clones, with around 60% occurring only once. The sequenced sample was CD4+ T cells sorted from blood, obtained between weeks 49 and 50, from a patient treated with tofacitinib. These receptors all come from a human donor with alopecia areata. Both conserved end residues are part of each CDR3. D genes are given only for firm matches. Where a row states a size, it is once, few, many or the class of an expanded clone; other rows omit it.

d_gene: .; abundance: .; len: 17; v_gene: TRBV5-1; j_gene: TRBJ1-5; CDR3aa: CASRPTPQGMGNQPQHF; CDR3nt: TGCGCCAGCCGGCCCACTCCTCAGGGGATGGGCAATCAGCCCCAGCATTTT
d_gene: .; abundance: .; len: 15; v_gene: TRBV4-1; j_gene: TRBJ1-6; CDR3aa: CASSQDSIYNSPLHF; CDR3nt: TGCGCCAGCAGCCAAGATTCGATCTATAATTCACCCCTCCACTTT
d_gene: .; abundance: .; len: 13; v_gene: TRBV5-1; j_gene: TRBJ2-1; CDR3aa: CASSLDSVSEQFF; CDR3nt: TGCGCCAGCAGCTTGGATAGCGTATCCGAGCAGTTCTTC
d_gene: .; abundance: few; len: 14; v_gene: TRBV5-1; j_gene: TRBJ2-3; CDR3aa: CASSLSGSTDTQYF; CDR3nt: TGCGCCAGCAGCTTGTCCGGTAGCACAGATACGCAGTATTTT
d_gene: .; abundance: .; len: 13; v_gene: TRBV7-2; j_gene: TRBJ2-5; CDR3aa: CASSLARGETQYF; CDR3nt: TGTGCCAGCAGCTTAGCAAGGGGAGAGACCCAGTACTTC
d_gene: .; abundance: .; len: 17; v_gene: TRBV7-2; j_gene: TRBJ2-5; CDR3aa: CASSLDAIGGSQETQYF; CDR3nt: TGTGCCAGCAGCTTAGATGCCATCGGAGGTTCTCAAGAGACCCAGTACTTC
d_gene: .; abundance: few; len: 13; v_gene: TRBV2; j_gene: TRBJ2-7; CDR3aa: CASARGGSYEQYF; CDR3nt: TGTGCCAGCGCGCGGGGAGGCTCCTACGAGCAGTACTTC
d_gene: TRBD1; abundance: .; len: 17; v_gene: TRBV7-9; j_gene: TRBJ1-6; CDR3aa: CASSPSTGTTYNSPLHF; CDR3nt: TGTGCCAGCAGCCCATCGACAGGGACTACCTATAATTCACCCCTCCACTTT
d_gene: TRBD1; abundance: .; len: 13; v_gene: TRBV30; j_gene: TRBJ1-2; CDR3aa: CAWMWDRVDGYTF; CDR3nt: TGTGCCTGGATGTGGGACAGGGTGGATGGCTACACCTTC
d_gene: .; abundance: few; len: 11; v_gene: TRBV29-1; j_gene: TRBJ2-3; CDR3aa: CSVNLADTQYF; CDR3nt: TGCAGCGTCAACCTGGCCGATACGCAGTATTTT
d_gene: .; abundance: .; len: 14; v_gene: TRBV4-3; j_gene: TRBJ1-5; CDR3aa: CASSQDLMGQPQHF; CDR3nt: TGCGCCAGCAGCCAAGATTTGATGGGACAGCCCCAGCATTTT
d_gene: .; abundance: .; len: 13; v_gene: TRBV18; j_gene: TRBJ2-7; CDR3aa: CASSPTYNYEQYF; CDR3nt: TGTGCCAGCTCACCAACTTACAACTACGAGCAGTACTTC
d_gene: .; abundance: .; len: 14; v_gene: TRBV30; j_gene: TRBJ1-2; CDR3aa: CAWREADKSYGYTF; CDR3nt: TGTGCCTGGAGAGAAGCAGACAAATCCTATGGCTACACCTTC
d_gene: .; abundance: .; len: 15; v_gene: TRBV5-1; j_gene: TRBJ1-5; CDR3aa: CASSLAGLEGQPQHF; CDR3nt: TGCGCCAGCAGCTTAGCAGGCCTCGAGGGTCAGCCCCAGCATTTT
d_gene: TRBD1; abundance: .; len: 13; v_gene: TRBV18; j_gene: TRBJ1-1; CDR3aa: CASSPPGQGAAFF; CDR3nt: TGTGCCAGCTCACCCCCGGGACAGGGGGCAGCTTTCTTT
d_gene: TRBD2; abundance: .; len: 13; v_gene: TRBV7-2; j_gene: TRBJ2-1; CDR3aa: CASSPGLAGEQFF; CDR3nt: TGTGCCAGCAGCCCCGGACTAGCGGGGGAGCAGTTCTTC
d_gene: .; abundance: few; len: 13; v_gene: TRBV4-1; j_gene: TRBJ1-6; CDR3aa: CASSQPGSSPLHF; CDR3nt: TGCGCCAGCAGCCAACCGGGCAGTTCACCCCTCCACTTT
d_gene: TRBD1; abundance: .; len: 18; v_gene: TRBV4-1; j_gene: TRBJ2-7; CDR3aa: CASSRLDPGTGLSREQYF; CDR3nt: TGCGCCAGCAGCCGCCTAGATCCAGGGACAGGGCTCTCGAGGGAGCAGTACTTC
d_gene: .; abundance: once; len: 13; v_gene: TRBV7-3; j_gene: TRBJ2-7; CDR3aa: CASSLSGQTEQYF; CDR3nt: TGTGCCAGCAGCTTATCCGGACAGACCGAGCAGTACTTC
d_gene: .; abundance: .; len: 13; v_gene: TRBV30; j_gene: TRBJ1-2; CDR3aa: CAWSVRGNWGYTF; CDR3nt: TGTGCCTGGAGTGTAAGGGGGAATTGGGGCTACACCTTC
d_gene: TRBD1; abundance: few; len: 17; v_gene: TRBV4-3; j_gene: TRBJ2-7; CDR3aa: CASSQDLFWTGTYEQYF; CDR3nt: TGCGCCAGCAGCCAAGATCTATTCTGGACAGGGACCTACGAGCAGTACTTC
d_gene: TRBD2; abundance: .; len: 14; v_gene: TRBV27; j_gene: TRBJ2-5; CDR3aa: CASSPVAGWETQYF; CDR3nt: TGTGCCAGCAGCCCGGTAGCGGGGTGGGAGACCCAGTACTTC
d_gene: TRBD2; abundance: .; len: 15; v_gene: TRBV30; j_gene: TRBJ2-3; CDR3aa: CAWGGLAGTTDTQYF; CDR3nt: TGTGCCTGGGGGGGACTAGCGGGGACCACAGATACGCAGTATTTT
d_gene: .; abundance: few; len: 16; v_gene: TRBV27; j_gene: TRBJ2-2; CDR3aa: CASTRRLGSSTGELFF; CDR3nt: TGTGCCAGCACTAGGCGCCTAGGGTCCTCGACCGGGGAGCTGTTTTTT
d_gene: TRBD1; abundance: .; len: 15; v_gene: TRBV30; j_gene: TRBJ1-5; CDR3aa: CAWSYGGGPNQPQHF; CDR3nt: TGTGCCTGGAGTTACGGAGGGGGCCCCAATCAGCCCCAGCATTTT
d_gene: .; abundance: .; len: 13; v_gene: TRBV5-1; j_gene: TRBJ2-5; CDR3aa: CASSLKVHETQYF; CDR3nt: TGCGCCAGCAGCTTGAAGGTTCACGAGACCCAGTACTTC
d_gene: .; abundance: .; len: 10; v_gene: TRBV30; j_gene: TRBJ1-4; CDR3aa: CAWGSEKLFF; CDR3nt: TGTGCCTGGGGATCAGAAAAACTGTTTTTT
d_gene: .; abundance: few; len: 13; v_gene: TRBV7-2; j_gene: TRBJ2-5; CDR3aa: CASSPGGRGTQYF; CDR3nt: TGTGCCAGCAGCCCCGGGGGACGGGGGACCCAGTACTTC
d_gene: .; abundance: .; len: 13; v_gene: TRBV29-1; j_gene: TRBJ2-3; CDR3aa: CSVEVQGTDTQYF; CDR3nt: TGCAGCGTTGAAGTTCAGGGGACCGATACGCAGTATTTT
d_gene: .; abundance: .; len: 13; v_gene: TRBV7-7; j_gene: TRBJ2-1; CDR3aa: CASSLGGVNEQFF; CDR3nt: TGTGCCAGCAGCTTAGGGGGGGTCAATGAGCAGTTCTTC
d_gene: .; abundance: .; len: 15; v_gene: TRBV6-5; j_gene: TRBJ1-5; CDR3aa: CASSYSSTGNQPQHF; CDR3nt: TGTGCCAGCAGTTACTCGAGTACAGGCAATCAGCCCCAGCATTTT
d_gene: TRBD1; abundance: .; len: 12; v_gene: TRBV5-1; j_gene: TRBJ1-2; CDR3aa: CASSPTGPGYTF; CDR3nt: TGCGCCAGCAGCCCGACAGGGCCCGGCTACACCTTC
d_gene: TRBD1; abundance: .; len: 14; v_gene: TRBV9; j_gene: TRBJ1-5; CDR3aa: CASSVGTGGQPQHF; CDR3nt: TGTGCCAGCAGCGTAGGTACAGGGGGCCAGCCCCAGCATTTT
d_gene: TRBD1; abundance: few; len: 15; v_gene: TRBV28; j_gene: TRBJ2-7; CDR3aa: CASSLRDRKTYEQYF; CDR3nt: TGTGCCAGCAGTTTAAGGGACAGGAAAACCTACGAGCAGTACTTC
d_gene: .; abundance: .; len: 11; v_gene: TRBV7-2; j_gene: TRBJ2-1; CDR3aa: CASSLLNEQFF; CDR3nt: TGTGCCAGCAGCCTCCTCAATGAGCAGTTCTTC
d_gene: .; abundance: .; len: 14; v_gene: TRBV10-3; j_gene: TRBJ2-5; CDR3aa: CAISGGGQQETQYF; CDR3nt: TGTGCCATCAGTGGAGGAGGGCAACAAGAGACCCAGTACTTC
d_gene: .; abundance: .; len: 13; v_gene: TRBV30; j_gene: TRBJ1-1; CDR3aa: CAWSDERRFYAFF; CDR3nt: TGTGCCTGGAGTGATGAGAGAAGGTTCTATGCTTTCTTT
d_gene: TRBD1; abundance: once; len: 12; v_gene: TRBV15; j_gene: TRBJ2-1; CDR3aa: CATSTQGDEQFF; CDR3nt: TGTGCCACCAGCACACAGGGGGATGAGCAGTTCTTC
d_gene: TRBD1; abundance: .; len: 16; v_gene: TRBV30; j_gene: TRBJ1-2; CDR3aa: CAWSVPRDSLSWGYTF; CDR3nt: TGTGCCTGGAGTGTTCCCCGGGACAGCCTCTCTTGGGGCTACACCTTC
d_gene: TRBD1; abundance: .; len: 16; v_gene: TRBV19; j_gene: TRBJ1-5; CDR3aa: CASSPQTQGFHQPQHF; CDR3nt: TGTGCCAGTAGTCCACAAACACAGGGGTTTCATCAGCCCCAGCATTTT
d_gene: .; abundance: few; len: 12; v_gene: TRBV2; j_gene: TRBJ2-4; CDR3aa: CASSVGGNIQYF; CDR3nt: TGTGCCAGCAGTGTTGGGGGCAACATTCAGTACTTC
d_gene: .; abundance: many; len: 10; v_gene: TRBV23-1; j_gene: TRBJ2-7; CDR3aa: CTPVRDEQYF; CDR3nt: TGCACCCCGGTAAGGGACGAGCAGTACTTC
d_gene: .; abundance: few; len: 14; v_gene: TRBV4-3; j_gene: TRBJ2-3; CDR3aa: CASSQLESTDTQYF; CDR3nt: TGCGCCAGCAGCCAATTAGAGAGTACAGATACGCAGTATTTT
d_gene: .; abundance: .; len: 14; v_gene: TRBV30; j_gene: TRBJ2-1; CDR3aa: CAWHRAKGNNEQFF; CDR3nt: TGTGCCTGGCACCGGGCGAAAGGAAACAATGAGCAGTTCTTC
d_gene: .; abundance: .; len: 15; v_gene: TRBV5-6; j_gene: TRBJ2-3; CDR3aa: CASSLLGTRTDTQYF; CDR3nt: TGTGCCAGCAGCTTGTTGGGGACTCGCACAGATACGCAGTATTTT
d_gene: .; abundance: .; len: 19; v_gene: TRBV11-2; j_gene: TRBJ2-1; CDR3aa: CASSLSPGAGGSSYNEQFF; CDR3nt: TGTGCCAGCAGCTTATCCCCGGGAGCAGGGGGGAGCTCCTACAATGAGCAGTTCTTC
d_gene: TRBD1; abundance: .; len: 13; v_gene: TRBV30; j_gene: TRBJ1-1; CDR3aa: CAWMGTGTTEAFF; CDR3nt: TGTGCCTGGATGGGGACAGGGACCACTGAAGCTTTCTTT
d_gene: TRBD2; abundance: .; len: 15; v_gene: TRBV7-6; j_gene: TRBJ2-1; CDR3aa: CASSPGLPSYNEQFF; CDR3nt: TGTGCCAGCAGCCCGGGACTACCTTCCTACAATGAGCAGTTCTTC
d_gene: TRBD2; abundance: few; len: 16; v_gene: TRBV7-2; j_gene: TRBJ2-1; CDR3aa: CASSPRSGGIINEQFF; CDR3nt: TGTGCCAGCAGCCCCCGTAGCGGGGGGATTATAAATGAGCAGTTCTTC
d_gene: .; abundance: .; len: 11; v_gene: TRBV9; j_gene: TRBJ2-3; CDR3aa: CASLSTDTQYF; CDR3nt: TGTGCCAGCCTCAGTACAGATACGCAGTATTTT
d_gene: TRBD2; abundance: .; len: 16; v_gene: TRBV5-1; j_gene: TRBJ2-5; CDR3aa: CASSPSGLAGDETQYF; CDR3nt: TGCGCCAGCAGCCCGTCGGGACTAGCGGGGGATGAGACCCAGTACTTC
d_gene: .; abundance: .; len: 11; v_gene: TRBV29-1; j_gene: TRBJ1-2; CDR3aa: CSVQGIYGYTF; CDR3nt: TGCAGCGTACAGGGTATCTATGGCTACACCTTC
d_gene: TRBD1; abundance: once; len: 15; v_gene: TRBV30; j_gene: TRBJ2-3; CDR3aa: CAWSHRGISTDTQYF; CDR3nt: TGTGCCTGGAGCCACAGGGGAATTAGCACAGATACGCAGTATTTT
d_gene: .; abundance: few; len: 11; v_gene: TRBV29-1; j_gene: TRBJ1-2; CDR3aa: CSVDEGYGYTF; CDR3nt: TGCAGCGTTGACGAGGGCTATGGCTACACCTTC